This T cell receptor beta chain was found in a study of control samples from healthy donors and cancer patients. From germline, CDR1 is SGHRS and CDR2 YFSETQ. The CDR3 contains 16 residues. V gave up 4 bases and J gave up 1 base, with 12 bases separating them. Measured with immunoSEQ multiplex PCR; TCRdb has only the in-frame clones, and not every one. The profile shows 90,000 to 110,000 clones, 90% of them singletons. This chain links TRBV5-1 with TRBJ2-6; D is uncertain. Sequenced: blood. This sequence was found in a human donor in good health. The donor label of this sample is uncertain. CDR3 region: CASSPGDFSGANVLTF. CDR3 nucleotides: TGCGCCAGCAGCCCTGGAGACTTTTCTGGGGCCAACGTCCTGACTTTC.